The 6 T cell receptor beta chains given below trace back to one sample, sequenced in a study of metastatic and nonmetastatic thyroid tumors. Using MiXCR, TCRdb reanalyzed the PCR reads. The data contain around 31,000 clones, 21% of them singletons. Every patient underwent thyroid surgery untreated. Sample: tumor tissue. These receptors all stem from a male donor with papillary thyroid cancer or a benign thyroid nodule (not recorded which). Some clones in this sample may be carry-over from other donors' samples.

This clone has just a few counts. This chain connects TRBV28 to TRBJ1-1; no clear D. Trimming took off 8 bases at V and 6 bases at J, with 4 bases between the two ends. Per germline, CDR1 MDHEN and CDR2 SYDVKM. The CDR3 contains 9 residues. The CDR3 protein is CASGPEAFF. CDR3 in DNA: TGTGCCAGCGGTCCTGAAGCTTTCTTT.

This chain uses TRBV11-1 with TRBJ1-2, with 8 positions matching TRBD1. Losses at the gene ends were 7 bases for V and 5 bases for J; bases not matched to a gene: 18. CDR1 and CDR2 from the germline V gene are SGHAT and FQDESV (reference sequence). The length of the CDR3 is 17 residues. Here the CDR3 DNA reads TGTGCCAGCACCCGTGATGCCGGGACAGGACTCTTTTATGGCTACACCTTC. Encoded protein: CASTRDAGTGLFYGYTF. Based on the CDR3 plus reference TRBV11-1 and TRBJ1-2, the full variable domain is EAEVAQSPRYKITEKSQAVAFWCDPISGHATLYWYRQILGQGPELLVQFQDESVVDDSQLPKDRFSAERLKGVDSTLKIQPAELGDSAMYLCASTRDAGTGLFYGYTFGSGTRLTVV.

This clone has ten or more counts. The chain employs TRBV9 and TRBJ2-1; tentatively, D is TRBD1 or TRBD2 (5 bases each). The CDR3 is made up of 12 amino acids. Germline values: CDR1 SGDLS, CDR2 YYNGEE. V gave up 1 base and J gave up 9 bases, with 8 bases separating them. As DNA, the CDR3 is TGTGCCAGCAGCGTACGGGGCGCTGAGCAGTTCTTC. Translated: CASSVRGAEQFF.

This clone has a count of ten or more. The CDR3 is CSARASGYNEQFF. The CDR3 DNA follows: TGCAGTGCTAGGGCTAGCGGTTACAATGAGCAGTTCTTC. This rearrangement joins TRBV20-1 to TRBJ2-1, with 7 bases lining up with TRBD2. The V gene end was trimmed by 3 bases and the J gene end by 4 bases; junction bases not matched to a gene: 3. CDR1 DFQATT and CDR2 SNEGSKA come from the germline V gene (reference sequence). CDR3 size: 13 residues.

Note on this clone: This clone may be a read error of a much larger clone one base away. This chain joins TRBV28 and TRBJ2-4, with D maybe TRBD1 (6 bases). Germline V gene data show CDR1 as MDHEN and CDR2 as SYDVKM. V lost 2 bases and J lost 7, with 6 bases in between. This CDR3 is 12 amino acids long. This chain's CDR3 is CASSLQGNIQYF. The DNA of the CDR3 is TGTGCCAGCAGTTTACAGGGGAACATTCAGTACTTC.

There are many counts of this clone. The V call is TRBV30, the J call TRBJ2-1, with TRBD2 as a possible D gene (6 bases). Germline CDR1 is GTSNPN and CDR2 is SVGIG (reference sequence). The CDR3 is 16 amino acids. Trimming pared 0 bases from V and 6 bases from J, leaving 18 bases between. CDR3 in amino acids: CAWSVPKGLVLNEQFF. The CDR3 DNA reads as TGTGCCTGGAGTGTACCCAAGGGACTGGTTCTCAATGAGCAGTTCTTC.